Below are 26 T cell receptor beta chains sequenced from a single sample in a study of blood T cells in healthy people across ages. Sample-barcoded 5' priming and a J-beta primer mix drove a second PCR of 7 to 11 cycles. TCRdb redid the calling of the 5' RACE reads with MiXCR, one entry per CDR3 protein. This table holds around 940,000 distinct CDR3 sequences, roughly half found once. The sequenced material came from blood. The source is a woman aged 55 to 70 in good health.

The table lists this clonotype with a few counts. The chain couples TRBV27 to TRBJ2-1, with D possibly matching TRBD2 (5 bases). Trimming left V 11 bases short and J 6 bases short, with 20 bases between. The CDR3 extends over 14 amino acids. Looked up from germline, CDR1 is MNHEY and CDR2 is SMNVEV (reference sequence). CDR3 residues: CAVPARRYGNEQFF. CDR3 DNA: TGTGCCGTTCCAGCCAGGAGGTATGGCAATGAGCAGTTCTTC.

The CDR3 region is CASSRPLDGGGYTF. The CDR3, as DNA: TGTGCCAGCAGCCGACCTCTTGACGGGGGAGGCTACACCTTC. V and J are TRBV7-9 and TRBJ1-2; weak D call: TRBD1 (5 bases). Germline-derived CDR1 and CDR2 are SEHNR and FQNEAQ (reference sequence). V was trimmed by 5 bases and J by 8 bases, leaving 18 bases between them. This CDR3 is 14 amino acids long.

The chain is built from TRBV5-5 and TRBJ2-3; 10 bases align to TRBD1. Germline V gene sequence: CDR1 SGHKS, CDR2 YYEKEE (reference sequence). Trimming removed 1 base from V and 2 bases from J; junction bases left unmatched: 7. The CDR3 length is 17 residues. CDR3 coding DNA: TGTGCCAGCAGCTTGATGGGACAGGGGCGATCCACAGATACGCAGTATTTT. Protein sequence: CASSLMGQGRSTDTQYF.

The CDR3 here is CATRIRPDYCEQYF. As DNA, the CDR3 is TGTGCCACCCGAATTAGGCCGGACTACTGCGAGCAGTACTTC. The V and J genes are TRBV27 and TRBJ2-7; tentative D call: TRBD2 (6 bases). Germline values: CDR1 MNHEY, CDR2 SMNVEV (reference sequence). This CDR3 comprises 14 residues. The V and J ends lost 10 bases and 6 bases respectively, with 22 bases between them.

The genes are TRBV4-3 and TRBJ2-7, with 7 nucleotides matching TRBD2. The CDR3 has 16 amino acids. The junction had 17 bases not matched to a gene; V was cut back by 5 bases and J by 7 bases. Germline V gene data show CDR1 as LGHNA and CDR2 as YSLEER. This CDR3 is CASSDIASGPYNEQYF. The CDR3 DNA is TGCGCCAGCAGCGATATTGCTAGCGGCCCCTACAATGAGCAGTACTTC.

This clonotype was observed a few times. The chain combines TRBV4-2 with TRBJ1-2; D is unresolved. The germline gives CDR1 LGHNA, CDR2 YNFKEQ. The CDR3 length is 15 residues. V was clipped by 0 bases and J by 10 bases, with 18 bases between them. DNA of the CDR3: TGTGCCAGCAGCCAAGACCGCGGGAGCGGCGTAGACTACACCTTC. Protein product: CASSQDRGSGVDYTF.

This clonotype was seen repeatedly, ten times or more. This rearrangement joins TRBV4-3 to TRBJ2-7, with D tentatively TRBD2 (6 bases). There are 14 residues in the CDR3. CDR1 is LGHNA and CDR2 is YSLEER in the germline V gene. The V end was cut by 0 bases, the J end by 2 bases, with 8 bases between. This chain's CDR3 is CASSQDRGTYEQYF. The CDR3 DNA is TGCGCCAGCAGCCAAGACCGGGGGACCTACGAGCAGTACTTC.

The V gene is TRBV29-1, the J gene TRBJ1-2, with D tentatively TRBD1 (5 bases). This CDR3 has 13 amino acids. Between the trimmed V and J ends, which lost 6 bases and 6 bases, there was a span of 17 bases. CDR1 SQVTM and CDR2 ANQGSEA come from the germline V gene. DNA for the CDR3: TGCAGCGTCCAAGGGACTGAACGGGATGGCTACACCTTC. Residues: CSVQGTERDGYTF.

The rearrangement uses TRBV6-1 and TRBJ1-1; D is unresolved. Trimming removed 1 base from V and 0 bases from J, with 9 bases in between. Germline V gene lookup returns CDR1 MNHNS and CDR2 SASEGT. The CDR3 is 15 amino acids. The CDR3 protein is CASSEVNRLNTEAFF. The DNA of the CDR3 is TGTGCCAGCAGTGAAGTAAACAGATTGAACACTGAAGCTTTCTTT.

The rearrangement uses TRBV7-2 and TRBJ1-5, with D hard to call. The CDR3 length is 14 residues. Germline V CDR1 and CDR2: SGHTA, FQGNSA. V gave up 1 base and J gave up 5 bases, with 9 bases separating them. The CDR3: CASSLDHGYQPQHF. DNA for the CDR3: TGTGCCAGCAGCTTAGACCATGGGTATCAGCCCCAGCATTTT.

The chain is built from TRBV7-6 and TRBJ2-7, with 7 bases identical to TRBD2. The assigned J gene may be wrong: the sequence end matches TRBJ2-5 better. CDR1 SGHVS and CDR2 FNYEAQ come from the germline V gene. This CDR3 comprises 14 residues. This CDR3 is CASSLADGRETQYF. CDR3 DNA sequence: TGTGCCAGCAGCTTAGCGGACGGGAGGGAGACCCAGTACTTC.

This clonotype turned up a few times. This chain joins TRBV29-1 and TRBJ2-7; possible D gene TRBD2, 5 bases. The CDR3 extends over 15 amino acids. In germline, CDR1 is SQVTM, CDR2 ANQGSEA. V lost 4 bases to trimming and J lost 2 bases, with 18 bases between them. The CDR3 nucleotides are TGCAGCGTTGCCCCCGAGCGGTATCTAACCTACGAGCAGTACTTC. Its translation is CSVAPERYLTYEQYF.

The chain has TRBV5-1 and TRBJ2-5, with 9 nucleotides matching TRBD1. The DNA end is more similar to TRBJ2-7, so the J call may be wrong. In germline, CDR1 is SGHRS, CDR2 YFSETQ. The CDR3 extends over 14 amino acids. DNA for the CDR3: TGCGCCAGCAGCGAGGGGACAGGGCTGTCCGAGCAGTACTTC. Encoded protein: CASSEGTGLSEQYF.

At least ten counts were recorded for this clonotype. The chain joins TRBV12-3 or TRBV12-4 to TRBJ2-5; 10 bases are a match to TRBD2. V trimming: 3 bases; J trimming: 2 bases; junction bases outside the gene matches: 6. This CDR3 has 16 residues. The chain's CDR3 is CASSFGTSGAQETQYF. CDR3 nucleotide sequence: TGTGCCAGCAGTTTCGGCACTAGCGGGGCTCAAGAGACCCAGTACTTC.

This rearrangement joins TRBV25-1 to TRBJ2-3, with D possibly TRBD2 on 6 matching bases. Germline V CDR1 and CDR2: MGHDK, SYGVNS. There are 16 residues in the CDR3. V was shortened by 1 base and J by 2 bases, with 13 bases between the two germline ends. CDR3 coding DNA: TGTGCCAGCAGTGAATTACCGGGACTTATCACAGATACGCAGTATTTT. Residues: CASSELPGLITDTQYF.

As DNA, the CDR3 is TGTGCCATCGGCAGGGACAGGGGAAAGGATACGCAGTATTTT. Protein product: CAIGRDRGKDTQYF. V is TRBV10-3 and J is TRBJ2-3, with 10 nucleotides matching TRBD1. Germline CDR1 reads ENHRY; CDR2 reads SYGVKD. This CDR3 spans 14 amino acids. Unmatched junction bases numbered 8, after V lost 8 bases and J lost 6 bases.

V is TRBV12-3 or TRBV12-4 and J is TRBJ2-3, with 9 bases matching TRBD1. Unmatched junction bases numbered 5, after V lost 7 bases and J lost 6 bases. The CDR3 is 13 residues long. CDR3 in amino acids: CASNRGQGDTQYF. Here the CDR3 DNA reads TGTGCCAGCAACAGGGGGCAGGGGGATACGCAGTATTTT.

The chain recombines TRBV24-1 with TRBJ1-2; D gene uncertain. The V gene lost 4 bases and the J gene lost 2 bases, with 7 bases spanning the gap. The germline CDR1 and CDR2 sequences are KGHDR and SFDVKD. The CDR3 totals 13 residues. In nucleotides, the CDR3 is TGTGCCACCAGTGAGATGGTAAACTATGGCTACACCTTC. Its protein product is CATSEMVNYGYTF.

This chain connects TRBV9 to TRBJ2-6; either TRBD1 or TRBD2 may fit D (5 bases each). With 0 bases removed from V and 4 bases from J, the gap between germline ends came to 8 bases. Germline lookup yields CDR1 SGDLS and CDR2 YYNGEE. This CDR3 comprises 15 residues. The CDR3 protein is CASSVGGDGANVLTF. The CDR3 DNA is TGTGCCAGCAGCGTAGGAGGGGACGGGGCCAACGTCCTGACTTTC.

This clonotype was found a few times. The CDR3 DNA reads as TGCAGTGCTAGCGTGGGATGGTATGGTGAAGCTTTCTTT. This sequence encodes CSASVGWYGEAFF. The rearrangement links TRBV20-1 to TRBJ1-1; D not certain. The CDR3 spans 13 residues. Trimming stripped 3 bases from V and 7 bases from J, with 15 bases between. CDR1 is DFQATT and CDR2 is SNEGSKA in the germline V gene (reference sequence).

This clonotype was seen a handful of times. In DNA, the CDR3 is TGTGCCATCGGGGACTCGGACTCCTACGAGCAGTACTTC. Protein: CAIGDSDSYEQYF. The chain is built from TRBV10-3 and TRBJ2-7, with D tentatively TRBD2 (6 bases). Germline CDR1 ENHRY, CDR2 SYGVKD. The CDR3 has 13 amino acids. The ends were cut back, 8 bases at V and 0 bases at J, with 11 bases in the middle.

Turning to this clonotype: A junction end diverges from the germline sequence, so it may reflect a read error. The chain couples TRBV7-9 to TRBJ2-4; D remains ambiguous. CDR1 SEHNR and CDR2 FQNEAQ come from the germline V gene (reference sequence). The CDR3 extends over 16 amino acids. CDR3 sequence reads: CASSPQYNIAKNTQYF. The CDR3 bases are TGTGCCAGCAGCCCTCAGTACAACATAGCCAAAAACACTCAGTACTTC. The full variable domain, completed using reference TRBV7-9 and TRBJ2-4, is DTGVSQNPRHKITKRGQNVTFRCDPISEHNRLYWYRQTLGQGPEFLTYFQNEAQLEKSRLLSDRFSAERPKGSFSTLEIQRTEQGDSAMYLCASSPQYNIAKNTQYFGAGTRLSVL.

The table lists this clonotype with a count of one. This rearrangement joins TRBV4-1 to TRBJ1-4; D is uncertain. The CDR3 totals 16 residues. Trimming stripped 1 base from V and 1 base from J, with 10 bases between. The germline gives CDR1 MGHRA, CDR2 YSYEKL. CDR3 amino acids: CASSQGLGLTNEKLFF. As DNA, the CDR3 is TGCGCCAGCAGCCAAGGCTTAGGGTTAACTAATGAAAAACTGTTTTTT.

A few counts support this clonotype. The chain links TRBV27 to TRBJ2-1, with D possibly being TRBD2 (7 bases). V dropped 2 bases and J dropped 4 bases, with 12 bases sitting between them. The CDR3 runs 15 residues. CDR1 and CDR2 from the germline V gene are MNHEY and SMNVEV (reference sequence). The CDR3 DNA is TGTGCCAGCAGTTTAGCAGGGGAGGGTTACAATGAGCAGTTCTTC. This sequence encodes CASSLAGEGYNEQFF.

The chain links TRBV27 to TRBJ1-2; the D gene is possibly TRBD1 (5 bases). Trimming pared 8 bases from V and 1 base from J, leaving 11 bases between. CDR1 MNHEY and CDR2 SMNVEV come from the germline V gene (reference sequence). This CDR3 spans 13 amino acids. CDR3 sequence reads: CASRRGINYGYTF. Here the CDR3 DNA reads TGTGCCAGCCGTCGGGGGATTAACTATGGCTACACCTTC.

CDR3 sequence: CSAPEQVNTEAFF. CDR3 DNA sequence: TGCAGTGCTCCAGAGCAGGTGAACACTGAAGCTTTCTTT. The rearrangement joins TRBV20-1 to TRBJ1-1; D is ambiguous. The CDR3 has 13 residues. Germline CDR1 DFQATT, CDR2 SNEGSKA (reference sequence). Trimming took off 5 bases at V and 0 bases at J, with 10 bases between the two ends.